A single sample gave rise to the 22 T cell receptor beta chains below, sequenced in a study of T cell repertoires in cytomegalovirus infection. No antigens are known for them. TCRdb itself ran the reads through MiXCR, one entry per CDR3 protein. The sample consists of about 700,000 distinct CDR3 sequences, around a third of them appearing once. Source: cultured PBMCs, taken from culture after CMV antigen stimulation. The receptors derive from a human donor in good health (CMV status not recorded). Some clones in this sample may be carry-over from other donors' samples.

CDR3 protein: CASRKPAGASYNEQFF. The DNA of the CDR3 is TGTGCCAGCAGGAAACCAGCGGGCGCCTCCTACAATGAGCAGTTCTTC. V is TRBV6-2 or TRBV6-3 and J is TRBJ2-1, with a weak D call TRBD2 (6 bases). V was pared by 6 bases and J by 0 bases, with 15 bases between. The germline CDR1 and CDR2 sequences are MNHEY and SVGEGT. CDR3 size: 16 residues.

This clonotype was found many times. This sequence joins TRBV7-2 and TRBJ2-3; TRBD2 is a possible D gene (6 bases). The CDR3 extends over 14 amino acids. Between the trimmed V and J ends, which lost 1 base and 2 bases, there was a span of 7 bases. Germline CDR1 and CDR2: SGHTA and FQGNSA. CDR3 in DNA: TGTGCCAGCAGCTTAGGGGGGGACACAGATACGCAGTATTTT. Translation gives CASSLGGDTDTQYF.

The genes are TRBV27 and TRBJ1-4; D might be TRBD1 (6 bases). The V gene lost 0 bases and the J gene lost 10 bases, with 9 bases spanning the gap. Germline V gene data show CDR1 as MNHEY and CDR2 as SMNVEV (reference sequence). The CDR3 is made up of 13 amino acids. The CDR3 coding sequence is TGTGCCAGCAGTTTATCGGGGGCCGGAAAACTGTTTTTT. It encodes CASSLSGAGKLFF. The full variable domain, with the rest looked up from reference TRBV27 and TRBJ1-4, is EAQVTQNPRYLITVTGKKLTVTCSQNMNHEYMSWYRQDPGLGLRQIYYSMNVEVTDKGDVPEGYKVSRKEKRNFPLILESPSPNQTSLYFCASSLSGAGKLFFGSGTQLSVL.

In this sample, this clonotype turned up a few times. The chain couples TRBV7-2 to TRBJ2-7; D possibly matches TRBD1 or TRBD2 (5 bases each). The CDR3 length is 15 residues. V lost 5 bases, J lost 2 bases, and 16 bases lay in between. CDR1 is SGHTA, CDR2 FQGNSA, per germline. The CDR3 DNA reads as TGTGCCAGCAGCCGTCCGGGACGACCCCCCTACGAGCAGTACTTC. It yields the protein CASSRPGRPPYEQYF.

This clonotype showed up many times. V usage is TRBV7-2 and J usage is TRBJ2-5; 9 nucleotides align to TRBD2. In germline, CDR1 is SGHTA, CDR2 FQGNSA. Unmatched junction bases numbered 2, after V lost 4 bases and J lost 5 bases. The CDR3 totals 13 residues. This CDR3 is CASSSGLAETQYF. CDR3 coding DNA: TGTGCCAGCAGCTCAGGACTAGCGGAGACCCAGTACTTC. The entire variable domain, with the rest obtained from reference TRBV7-2 and TRBJ2-5, is as follows: GAGVSQSPSNKVTEKGKDVELRCDPISGHTALYWYRQSLGQGLEFLIYFQGNSAPDKSGLPSDRFSAERTGGSVSTLTIQRTQQEDSAVYLCASSSGLAETQYFGPGTRLLVL.

This clonotype was recorded a few times. The chain employs TRBV20-1 and TRBJ1-2, with TRBD1 as a possible D gene (6 bases). Trimming took off 0 bases at V and 8 bases at J, with 16 bases between the two ends. Germline assignment: CDR1 DFQATT and CDR2 SNEGSKA (reference sequence). This CDR3 comprises 14 residues. CDR3 sequence: CSARDYRTGQGYTF. The CDR3 nucleotides read TGCAGTGCTAGAGACTACAGAACCGGACAGGGCTACACCTTC.

Remarks on this clonotype: A single base separates this from a much larger clone, so it may be a read error. This sequence joins TRBV7-3 and TRBJ1-4; 10 bases map to TRBD1. CDR3 size: 14 residues. Germline V CDR1 and CDR2: SGHTA, FQGTGA. The CDR3 DNA reads as TGTGCCACCCCGGCGGGACAGGGGTATGAAAAACTGTGTTTT. As protein: CATPAGQGYEKLCF.

This clonotype came up many times. The chain is built from TRBV28 and TRBJ2-7; a possible D gene is TRBD1 (6 bases). Trimming removed 6 bases at V and 1 base at J, with 16 bases between. The CDR3 spans 15 residues. Germline V gene data show CDR1 as MDHEN and CDR2 as SYDVKM. CDR3: CASSSDRRGSYEQYF. The DNA for the CDR3 is TGTGCCAGCAGCTCGGACCGAAGGGGGTCCTACGAGCAGTACTTC.

This clonotype appeared a few times. The V and J genes are TRBV5-4 and TRBJ1-1; D remains ambiguous. Germline lookup yields CDR1 SGHNT and CDR2 YYREEE (reference sequence). The CDR3 is 13 amino acids. Trimming cost V 3 bases and J 3 bases, with 9 bases left between them. For the CDR3, the DNA is TGTGCCAGCAGCTCCTGGCGGGACACTGAAGCTTTCTTT. Protein sequence: CASSSWRDTEAFF.

The J gene is TRBJ2-1, the V gene TRBV11-2, with D possibly matching TRBD1 (6 bases). Trimming pared 5 bases from V and 4 bases from J, leaving 12 bases between. The V gene's germline CDR1 is SGHAT and CDR2 FQNNGV. The CDR3 length is 14 residues. CDR3 in amino acids: CASSPQTGYNEQFF. In nucleotides, the CDR3 is TGTGCCAGCAGCCCCCAAACAGGGTACAATGAGCAGTTCTTC.

The CDR3 DNA is TGTGCCAGCAGCGCCCGGGAAGCTGGCCGCACAGATACGCAGTATTTT. As protein: CASSAREAGRTDTQYF. V usage is TRBV28 and J usage is TRBJ2-3, with TRBD2 as a possible D gene (5 bases). The germline gives CDR1 MDHEN, CDR2 SYDVKM. The CDR3 sequence is 16 residues long. Trimming took 6 bases from V and 1 from J, leaving 17 bases between them.

This clonotype was seen at least ten times. CDR3 sequence (DNA): TGTGCCAGCAGCCAAACTGGGCATTTCATCTCTGGGGCCAACGTCCTGACTTTC. It yields the protein CASSQTGHFISGANVLTF. This chain joins TRBV7-2 and TRBJ2-6; D not resolved. This CDR3 spans 18 amino acids. CDR1 and CDR2 (germline): SGHTA, FQGNSA. V was shortened by 5 bases and J by 0 bases, with 17 bases between the two germline ends.

This clonotype was counted only a few times. The chain uses TRBV12-3 or TRBV12-4 and TRBJ2-1; unclear D gene. Trimming took off 6 bases at V and 0 bases at J, with 12 bases between the two ends. This CDR3 has 15 residues. CDR3 sequence (DNA): TGTGCCAGCAGCCATCGGTTCCCCTCCTACAATGAGCAGTTCTTC. Residues: CASSHRFPSYNEQFF.

The J gene is TRBJ2-7, the V gene TRBV20-1; D is undetermined. The CDR3 contains 12 residues. V lost 3 bases, J lost 2 bases, and 8 bases lay in between. Germline assignment: CDR1 DFQATT and CDR2 SNEGSKA (reference sequence). CDR3 DNA sequence: TGCAGTGCTAGTTCCGCAGCCTACGAGCAGTACTTC. The encoded protein is CSASSAAYEQYF.

The rearrangement links TRBV2 to TRBJ1-4; possibly TRBD1 for D (6 bases). Germline-derived CDR1 and CDR2 are SNHLY and FYNNEI. This CDR3 spans 13 amino acids. Trimming took off 6 bases at V and 5 bases at J, with 10 bases between the two ends. The CDR3 bases are TGTGCCAGCAGGGGGCAGGGGAATGAAAAACTGTTTTTT. Translated, it gives CASRGQGNEKLFF.

CDR3: CASSPLEGPDYGYTF. As DNA, the CDR3 is TGTGCCAGCTCACCACTGGAGGGACCCGACTATGGCTACACCTTC. The chain employs TRBV18 and TRBJ1-2; weak D call: TRBD1 (5 bases). CDR1 is KGHSH and CDR2 is LQKENI in the germline V gene. The CDR3 has 15 amino acids. Trimming removed 1 base from V and 3 bases from J, with 12 bases in between.

The genes are TRBV6-2 or TRBV6-3 and TRBJ1-4, with D uncertain. The V end lost 5 bases, the J end lost 0 bases, and 13 bases lay between the germline ends. There are 16 residues in the CDR3. The germline gives CDR1 MNHEY, CDR2 SVGEGT. The CDR3 DNA reads as TGTGCCAGCAGTCTCGGGCCGAGAACAACTAATGAAAAACTGTTTTTT. It is translated as CASSLGPRTTNEKLFF.

The chain recombines TRBV20-1 with TRBJ2-7; 9 bases are a match to TRBD1. V dropped 6 bases and J dropped 7; count of bases not matched to a gene: 10. In germline, CDR1 is DFQATT, CDR2 SNEGSKA (reference sequence). CDR3 length equals 13 residues. The CDR3 region has the DNA TGCAGTGCCATGGACAGGGGCCCCCTGGAGCAGTACTTC. Translated, it gives CSAMDRGPLEQYF.

The rearrangement links TRBV7-9 to TRBJ2-3; TRBD2 aligns across 8 bases. Germline assignment: CDR1 SEHNR and CDR2 FQNEAQ (reference sequence). The CDR3 extends over 14 amino acids. The V and J ends lost 3 bases and 2 bases, in that order; junction bases with no gene match: 1. The CDR3 region is CASSLTSDTDTQYF. For the CDR3, the DNA is TGTGCCAGCAGCTTGACTAGCGACACAGATACGCAGTATTTT.

At least ten counts were recorded for this clonotype. The rearrangement links TRBV28 to TRBJ2-3; D is unclear. The CDR3 contains 16 residues. Deletions cut 5 bases from V and 3 bases from J, with 18 bases between. Germline CDR1 and CDR2: MDHEN and SYDVKM. CDR3 nucleotides: TGTGCCAGCAGTCCGTTCATTCGTTCCACTACAGATACGCAGTATTTT. Its protein is CASSPFIRSTTDTQYF. Full variable domain (rest looked up from reference TRBV28 and TRBJ2-3): DVKVTQSSRYLVKRTGEKVFLECVQDMDHENMFWYRQDPGLGLRLIYFSYDVKMKEKGDIPEGYSVSREKKERFSLILESASTNQTSMYLCASSPFIRSTTDTQYFGPGTRLTVL.

A few counts support this clonotype. The chain links TRBV6-6 to TRBJ2-7, with D perhaps given as TRBD1 or TRBD2 (5 bases each). This CDR3 has 18 residues. CDR1 and CDR2 from the germline V gene are MNHNY and SVGAGI (reference sequence). The V end was cut by 1 base, the J end by 3 bases, with 22 bases between. In nucleotides, the CDR3 is TGTGCCAGCAGTTACTGGGACGCGTCTGGTCGGGGATTCTACGAGCAGTACTTC. This codes for CASSYWDASGRGFYEQYF.

This clonotype was seen more than once but under ten times. This chain links TRBV20-1 with TRBJ2-1, with 8 bases matching TRBD2. The CDR3 has 14 residues. V lost 0 bases and J lost 10; bases outside the gene matches: 8. CDR1 DFQATT and CDR2 SNEGSKA come from the germline V gene (reference sequence). CDR3 loop: CSARDGGRTSEQFF. The CDR3 nucleotides read TGCAGTGCTAGAGATGGCGGGAGGACTTCAGAGCAGTTCTTC.